This TCR beta chain stems from a study of T cell changes during pregnancy in multiple sclerosis. From germline, CDR1 is SQVTM and CDR2 ANQGSEA. This CDR3 spans 14 amino acids. The trim removed 3 bases at V and 11 bases at J, leaving 10 bases unmatched. Sequenced by immunoSEQ multiplex PCR; TCRdb stores in-frame clones only, minus some. Of about 69,000 clones listed, almost 95% are singletons. This receptor was taken from a female donor in good health, enrolled as a control in a pregnancy study. This chain connects TRBV29-1 to TRBJ2-3; 11 nucleotides match TRBD2. The sequenced sample was peripheral blood, obtained in the third trimester of pregnancy. The CDR3 loop reads CSVEMGLAVGGQYF. The CDR3 DNA follows: TGCAGCGTTGAGATGGGACTAGCGGTGGGGGGGCAGTATTTT.